The 9 T cell receptor beta chains reported below all come from one sample, sequenced in a study of Tregs in tolerant kidney transplant recipients. Assay used: immunoSEQ multiplex PCR; TCRdb lists only in-frame clones, some missing. There are roughly 15,000 clones in the sample, with 25% to 30% held by the top ten. Recipients received nonmyeloablative bone marrow transplants from related graft donors, with transient mixed chimerism. The starting material was CD8+ T cells from blood (PBMCs), obtained 6 months after the transplant. Receptor source: a human patient who received a combined kidney and bone marrow transplant. The graft donor may account for some of the T cells.

On this clone itself: The read gets to within 3 residues of the CDR3 end, and the germline J gene fills in the rest. The genes are TRBV20-1 and TRBJ2-1, with 10 positions matching TRBD2. The CDR3 sequence is 16 residues long. The V gene end was trimmed by 5 bases and the J gene end by 8 bases; junction bases not matched to a gene: 15. Germline V CDR1 and CDR2: DFQATT, SNEGSKA (reference sequence). The sequenced part of the CDR3 DNA is TGCAGTGCTTTCACCGGGCTAGCGGGAGAGGGCGATGAG. This translates into CSAFTGLAGEGDE. The complete CDR3 sequence is CSAFTGLAGEGDEQFF.

Concerning this clone itself: The read comes to an end 3 residues before the CDR3 does, leaving the germline J gene to fill in the end. The chain is built from TRBV5-5 and TRBJ2-7; D call uncertain. CDR1 SGHKS and CDR2 YYEKEE come from the germline V gene (reference sequence). CDR3 size: 15 residues. Trimming removed 0 bases from V and 1 base from J, with 11 bases in between. CDR3 sequence reads: CASSLGVQVSYEQYF. Incomplete CDR3 DNA: TGTGCCAGCAGCTTGGGCGTGCAAGTTTCCTACGAG. Combining the CDR3 with reference TRBV5-5 and TRBJ2-7 gives the whole variable domain DAGVTQSPTHLIKTRGQQVTLRCSPISGHKSVSWYQQVLGQGPQFIFQYYEKEERGRGNFPDRFSARQFPNYSSELNVNALLLGDSALYLCASSLGVQVSYEQYFGPGTRLTVT.

Comment on this clone: The read is 3 residues too short to cover the CDR3 end, so that end is filled in from the germline J gene. The chain is built from TRBV2 and TRBJ2-7; no definite D call. The CDR3 has 13 amino acids. V lost 7 bases and J 2 bases, leaving 12 bases between the germline ends. In germline, CDR1 is SNHLY, CDR2 FYNNEI. The CDR3 bases that were read are TGTGCCAGCAACGGTGCGGCTACCTACGAG. It specifies CASNGAATYE. The full CDR3 is CASNGAATYEQYF.

Of note for this clone: Sequencing ends 3 residues short of the CDR3 end; the germline J gene provides the rest. The rearrangement uses TRBV4-1 and TRBJ1-4; D perhaps matches TRBD1 (5 bases). Looked up from germline, CDR1 is MGHRA and CDR2 is YSYEKL. The V end lost 2 bases, the J end lost 8 bases, and 12 bases lay between the germline ends. CDR3 length: 14 amino acids. The CDR3: CASSQRGVGEKLFF. CDR3 DNA (partial): TGCGCCAGCAGCCAACGGGGGGTAGGGGAAAAA.

Concerning this clone itself: The missing CDR3 end, 3 residues past where the read stops, is filled in from the germline J gene. The rearrangement links TRBV20-1 to TRBJ2-1; weak D call: TRBD2 (5 bases). The CDR3 has 15 residues. Germline CDR1 reads DFQATT; CDR2 reads SNEGSKA (reference sequence). Trimming removed 3 bases from V and 5 bases from J, with 17 bases in between. The DNA read from the CDR3 is TGCAGTGCTAGCGGTGCTAGCCGGAGGCACAATGAG. As protein: CSASGASRRHNE. The entire CDR3 protein is CSASGASRRHNEQFF.

Comments on this clone: Read coverage stops 3 residues before the CDR3 terminus; the germline J gene supplies the remainder. This chain uses TRBV11-2 with TRBJ2-7, with no clear D. CDR3 length: 12 amino acids. The germline CDR1 and CDR2 sequences are SGHAT and FQNNGV. Trimming shortened V by 4 bases and J by 1 base, and 5 bases separated the two germline ends. Partial CDR3 DNA: TGTGCCAGCAGCTCCCAGTCCTACGAG. It specifies CASSSQSYE. The whole CDR3 sequence is CASSSQSYEQYF.

As to this clone: The read terminates 3 residues before the CDR3 end, so the remaining end is supplied by the germline J gene. The chain couples TRBV7-9 to TRBJ1-2, with TRBD1 as a possible D gene (5 bases). The CDR3 covers 13 residues. Germline CDR1 SEHNR, CDR2 FQNEAQ (reference sequence). The sequenced CDR3 bases are TGTGCCAGCAGCTGGGGACTAGAGAATGAC. It is translated as CASSWGLEND. The CDR3 as a whole reads CASSWGLENDYTF. The full variable domain, with the rest looked up from reference TRBV7-9 and TRBJ1-2, is DTGVSQNPRHKITKRGQNVTFRCDPISEHNRLYWYRQTLGQGPEFLTYFQNEAQLEKSRLLSDRFSAERPKGSFSTLEIQRTEQGDSAMYLCASSWGLENDYTFGSGTRLTVV.

About this clone itself: The read terminates 3 residues ahead of where the CDR3 ends, so the germline J gene completes it. The V call is TRBV19, the J call TRBJ1-6; tentatively, D is TRBD1 (5 bases). The germline V and J ends were trimmed by 4 bases and 0 bases, with 16 bases remaining between them. Germline lookup yields CDR1 LNHDA and CDR2 SQIVND (reference sequence). CDR3 length: 18 amino acids. CDR3 region: CASSTRDFLSSYNSPLHF. The CDR3 DNA, read in part, is TGTGCCAGTAGTACCAGGGACTTCCTGAGCTCCTATAATTCACCC.

About this clone: Read sequence stops 3 residues before the CDR3 end, and the germline J gene provides the missing end. The chain links TRBV5-4 to TRBJ2-1; tentatively, D is TRBD1 (6 bases). The CDR3 is 15 residues long. Per germline, CDR1 SGHNT and CDR2 YYREEE (reference sequence). Trimming took off 1 base at V and 8 bases at J, with 16 bases between the two ends. The CDR3 is CASSLSHRVIDEQFF. The DNA read from the CDR3 is TGTGCCAGCAGCTTGAGCCACAGGGTGATCGATGAG.